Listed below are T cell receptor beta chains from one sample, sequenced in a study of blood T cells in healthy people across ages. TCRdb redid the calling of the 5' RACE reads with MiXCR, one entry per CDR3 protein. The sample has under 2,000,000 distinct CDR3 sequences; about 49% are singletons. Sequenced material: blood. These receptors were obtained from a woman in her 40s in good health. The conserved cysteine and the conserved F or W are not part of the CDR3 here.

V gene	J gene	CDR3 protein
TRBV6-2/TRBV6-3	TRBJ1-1	ASTNLGGFGAF
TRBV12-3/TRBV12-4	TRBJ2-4	ASRSTGALAKNIQY
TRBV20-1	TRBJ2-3	SAVKRGGVGDTQY
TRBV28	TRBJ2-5	ASTGWKEAQY
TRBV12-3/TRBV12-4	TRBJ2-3	ASFGQGASDTQY
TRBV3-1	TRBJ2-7	ASSQAQGSEQY
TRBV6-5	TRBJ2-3	ASKVLTADTQY
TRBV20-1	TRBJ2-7	SALFGASSYEQY
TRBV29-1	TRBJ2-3	SALRTGGTDTQY
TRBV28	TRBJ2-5	ASTPPGRSETQY
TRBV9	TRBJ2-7	ASSVGTPSHEQY
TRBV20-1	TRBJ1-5	SAHGGRGNQPQH
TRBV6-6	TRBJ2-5	ASSSLLAGKETQY
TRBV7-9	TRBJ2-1	TSSWRGGSDDEQF
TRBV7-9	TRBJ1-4	ASRGDSPATNEKLF
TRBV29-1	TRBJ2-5	SVQWGRVRETQY
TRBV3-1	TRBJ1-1	ASSQPPGAGVTEAF
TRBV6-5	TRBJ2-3	ATTRDTQY
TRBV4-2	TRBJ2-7	ASSQDLQTSAEQY
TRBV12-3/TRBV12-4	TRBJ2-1	ASTLLGSSYNEQF
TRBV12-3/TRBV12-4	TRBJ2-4	ASSLVLGASRGIQY
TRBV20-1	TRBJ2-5	SALSGGALRETQY
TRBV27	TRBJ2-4	ASSGRQGPNIQY
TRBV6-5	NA	ASSSHRRGAYEQY
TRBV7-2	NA	ASSLYSVGGSETQY
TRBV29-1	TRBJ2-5	SVEKNRGGETQY
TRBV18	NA	ASSPPAQNYNEQY
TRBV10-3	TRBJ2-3	AISESDWNSTDTQY
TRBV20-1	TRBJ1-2	SALHVSVNYGYT
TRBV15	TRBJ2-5	ATSSYNRGETQY
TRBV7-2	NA	ASSYLPDNSETQY
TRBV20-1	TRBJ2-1	SARAGDQF
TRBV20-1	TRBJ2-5	SAFRLAGGQETQY
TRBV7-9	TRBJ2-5	ASSLAGQGASQETQY
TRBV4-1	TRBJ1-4	ASSADRGDPANEKLF
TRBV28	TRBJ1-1	ASTLAVGWTEAF
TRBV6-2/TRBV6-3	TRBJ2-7	ASSSFIIGRLSRYEQY